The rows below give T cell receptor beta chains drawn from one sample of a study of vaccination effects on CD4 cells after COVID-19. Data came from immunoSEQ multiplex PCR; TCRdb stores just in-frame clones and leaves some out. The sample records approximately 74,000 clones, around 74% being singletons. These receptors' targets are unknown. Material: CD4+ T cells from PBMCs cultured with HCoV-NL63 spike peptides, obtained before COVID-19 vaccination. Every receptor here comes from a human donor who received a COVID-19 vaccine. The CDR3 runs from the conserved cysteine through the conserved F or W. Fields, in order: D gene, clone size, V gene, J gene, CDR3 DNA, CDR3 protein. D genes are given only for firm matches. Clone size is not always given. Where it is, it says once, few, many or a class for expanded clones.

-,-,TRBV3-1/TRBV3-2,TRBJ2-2,TGTGCCAGCAGCCCGTCCCTCAAAAGGGCCGGGGAGCTGTTTTTT,CASSPSLKRAGELFF
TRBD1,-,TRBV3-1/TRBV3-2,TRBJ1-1,TGTGCCAGCAGCCAAGGGACAGGGACGGGTTCACCGGCTTTCTTT,CASSQGTGTGSPAFF
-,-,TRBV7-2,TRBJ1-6,TGTGCCAGCAGCTTAGACAGGATCACCAATTCACCCCTCCACTTT,CASSLDRITNSPLHF
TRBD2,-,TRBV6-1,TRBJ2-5,TGTGCCAGCAGTGGAGGGACTAGCGCGGATCCCTTCCAAGAGACCCAGTACTTC,CASSGGTSADPFQETQYF
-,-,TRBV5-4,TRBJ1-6,TGTGCCAGCAGCTTGGATCAGACACCCCTCCACTTT,CASSLDQTPLHF
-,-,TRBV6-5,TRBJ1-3,TGTGCCAGCAGTTACTCCCGGGACTCTGGAAACACCATATATTTT,CASSYSRDSGNTIYF
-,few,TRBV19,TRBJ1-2,TGTGCCAGTAGTATAGCCGATTCAGCAAACTATGGCTACACCTTC,CASSIADSANYGYTF
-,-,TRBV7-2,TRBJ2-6,TGTGCCAGCAGCTTAGAGGCGAATGGGGCCAACGTCCTGACTTTC,CASSLEANGANVLTF
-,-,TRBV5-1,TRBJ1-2,TGCGCCAGCAGACCGGGGGGGGAGCCCTATGGCTACACCTTC,CASRPGGEPYGYTF
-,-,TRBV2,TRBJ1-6,TGTGCCAGCAGCGTGGGGCTCTCCTATAATTCACCCCTCCACTTT,CASSVGLSYNSPLHF